This T cell receptor (beta chain) was profiled in a study of early T cells in non-severe SARS-CoV-2 infection. On the study more broadly: Sequenced bulk RNA came from whole blood that was unsorted, and chains were unpaired.

The CDR3 is 14 residues long. V lost 6 bases, J lost 4 bases, and 7 bases stayed unmatched. Germline V gene lookup returns CDR1 DFQATT and CDR2 SNEGSKA (reference sequence). The TCR library protocol was used to attach unique molecular identifiers. These identifiers were attached to individual cDNA molecules. TCRdb called the 5' RACE reads again in MiXCR, with one record for every CDR3 protein. The table lists around 22,000 distinct CDR3 sequences, 3.5% to 4.5% of them singletons. The specimen sequenced was whole blood. The rearrangement uses TRBV20-1 and TRBJ2-2; 8 nucleotides line up with TRBD1. This clonotype originated in an adult who was a healthcare worker with PCR-confirmed SARS-CoV-2 infection or an uninfected control (not recorded which). The CDR3 coding sequence is TGCAGTGCCGACAGGGGTTCGGGCACCGGGGAGCTGTTTTTT. It codes for CSADRGSGTGELFF.